The T cell receptor beta chain under discussion was sequenced for a study of cytomegalovirus exposure and HLA in healthy donors. A word on this clone: The antigen is not known.

V was trimmed by 6 bases and J by 6 bases, leaving 14 bases between them. CDR1 is SNHLY and CDR2 is FYNNEI in the germline V gene. The CDR3 contains 13 residues. In the PCR, 60 Vbeta and 13 Jbeta primers were used. Libraries were prepared by immunoSEQ multiplex PCR; TCRdb keeps only in-frame clonotypes and omits some of them. There are about 100,000 clones in the sample; nearly 80% occur only once, and about 4% lies in the top ten. Findings of the study overall: Presence/absence analyses assumed roughly uniform sequencing depth across donors. Many donors carried some public TCRs, although rarity characterized most TCR sequences.

J is TRBJ1-2 and V is TRBV2; D perhaps matches TRBD1 (6 bases). The sample was PBMCs. This clonotype was obtained from a woman aged 40 to 50 in good health and CMV-seronegative. CDR3 protein: CASSPGGGHGYTF. In nucleotides, the CDR3 is TGTGCCAGCAGCCCTGGGGGGGGCCATGGCTACACCTTC.